These 21 T cell receptor beta chains were sequenced from one sample in a study of blood T cell repertoires in COVID-19. Profiling relied on immunoSEQ multiplex PCR, and the TCRdb table lists in-frame clones only, not all of them. The table records about 250,000 clones, approximately 88% of them present only once. The sample comprised peripheral blood. Receptor source: a woman in her 30s with COVID-19, enrolled during active disease.

CDR3 nucleotides: TGTGCCAGCGGCGGGGGGGTTCAAGAGACCCAGTACTTC. Its protein product is CASGGGVQETQYF. This chain uses TRBV6-5 with TRBJ2-5; 9 bases line up with TRBD2. The CDR3 runs to 13 residues. The trim removed 8 bases at V and 2 bases at J, leaving 3 bases unmatched. CDR1 and CDR2 from the germline V gene are MNHEY and SVGAGI.

This clone was picked up one time. The genes are TRBV4-1 and TRBJ2-1, with TRBD2 as a possible D gene (6 bases). The germline V and J ends were trimmed by 8 bases and 6 bases, with 17 bases remaining between them. Germline-derived CDR1 and CDR2 are MGHRA and YSYEKL. The CDR3 length is 14 residues. CDR3 in amino acids: CASRDLGLINEQFF. The CDR3 nucleotides are TGCGCCAGCCGCGACTTGGGACTGATCAATGAGCAGTTCTTC.

The rearrangement joins TRBV20-1 to TRBJ2-1, with TRBD1 as a possible D gene (6 bases). The CDR3 length is 15 residues. CDR1 is DFQATT, CDR2 SNEGSKA, per germline (reference sequence). The V gene lost 3 bases and the J gene lost 4 bases, with 16 bases spanning the gap. CDR3 in DNA: TGCAGTGCTAGTAAGGACTGGGGGACATACAATGAGCAGTTCTTC. Protein: CSASKDWGTYNEQFF.

The V call is TRBV4-3, the J call TRBJ1-4; a possible D gene is TRBD1 (6 bases). V lost 0 bases, J lost 6 bases, and 14 bases lay in between. Germline CDR1 LGHNA, CDR2 YSLEER. This CDR3 has 16 residues. The CDR3 sequence is CASSQDIGRGDEKLFF. DNA for the CDR3: TGCGCCAGCAGCCAAGATATCGGGAGGGGGGATGAAAAACTGTTTTTT.

This chain connects TRBV6-2 or TRBV6-3 to TRBJ2-6, with 9 bases aligning to TRBD2. V was pared by 0 bases and J by 1 base, with 10 bases of the junction left unmatched. This CDR3 has 20 residues. CDR1 and CDR2 (germline): MNHEY, SVGEGT. In nucleotides, the CDR3 is TGTGCCAGCAGTTACTCGAGGGTTGCGGGAGGGGTTTCTGGGGCCAACGTCCTGACTTTC. Translating gives CASSYSRVAGGVSGANVLTF.

CDR3 DNA: TGTGCCAGCAGCCGGGACAGGGGACGAGAGACCCAGTACTTC. It translates to CASSRDRGRETQYF. The chain employs TRBV7-2 and TRBJ2-5; 10 bases are a match to TRBD1. CDR3 size: 14 residues. The germline V gene encodes CDR1 SGHTA and CDR2 FQGNSA. With 5 bases clipped from V and 4 bases from J, the junction kept 4 bases outside the gene matches.

The V and J genes are TRBV29-1 and TRBJ1-3, with 8 bases lining up with TRBD1. Germline V gene lookup returns CDR1 SQVTM and CDR2 ANQGSEA. Germline trimming cut 1 base from V and 4 bases from J; bases unmatched to any gene: 6. CDR3 length: 15 amino acids. The CDR3 loop is CSVEVPGGQGNTIYF. In DNA, the CDR3 is TGCAGCGTTGAAGTGCCAGGGGGCCAGGGAAACACCATATATTTT.

The chain links TRBV4-2 to TRBJ1-3, with TRBD1 matching 9 bases. The length of the CDR3 is 15 residues. Germline values: CDR1 LGHNA, CDR2 YNFKEQ. V dropped 0 bases and J dropped 6; count of bases not matched to a gene: 3. The CDR3 region has the DNA TGTGCCAGCAGCCAAGAAGGGACAGGGATAAACACCATATATTTT. It translates to CASSQEGTGINTIYF.

The CDR3 is CASSSQNGSEAFF. The CDR3 nucleotides read TGTGCCAGCAGTTCACAAAACGGGTCTGAAGCTTTCTTT. The chain employs TRBV6-2 or TRBV6-3 and TRBJ1-1, with D unclear. Germline V gene data show CDR1 as MNHEY and CDR2 as SVGEGT. The CDR3 is 13 amino acids. V was shortened by 4 bases and J by 6 bases, with 12 bases between the two germline ends.

The chain employs TRBV18 and TRBJ2-3, with no clear D. Trimming removed 0 bases at V and 0 bases at J, with 13 bases between. CDR1 KGHSH and CDR2 LQKENI come from the germline V gene. The CDR3 length is 17 residues. The CDR3 spells CASSPPTRGPSTDTQYF. CDR3 DNA sequence: TGTGCCAGCTCACCACCGACGAGAGGCCCTAGCACAGATACGCAGTATTTT. Drawing the rest from reference TRBV18 and TRBJ2-3, the complete variable domain is NAGVMQNPRHLVRRRGQEARLRCSPMKGHSHVYWYRQLPEEGLKFMVYLQKENIIDESGMPKERFSAEFPKEGPSILRIQQVVRGDSAAYFCASSPPTRGPSTDTQYFGPGTRLTVL.

CDR3 nucleotides: TGTGCCAGCAACCCAGGGATCGTGGACACTGAAGCTTTCTTT. This gives the protein CASNPGIVDTEAFF. The chain combines TRBV2 with TRBJ1-1; TRBD1 is a possible D gene (5 bases). Germline CDR1 and CDR2: SNHLY and FYNNEI. V shed 7 bases and J shed 3 bases, with 15 bases lying between them. The CDR3 is made up of 14 amino acids. The whole variable domain, filled in from reference TRBV2 and TRBJ1-1, reads EPEVTQTPSHQVTQMGQEVILRCVPISNHLYFYWYRQILGQKVEFLVSFYNNEISEKSEIFDDQFSVERPDGSNFTLKIRSTKLEDSAMYFCASNPGIVDTEAFFGQGTRLTVV.

This chain uses TRBV11-2 with TRBJ2-2; D unresolved. The CDR3 runs 15 residues. CDR1 and CDR2 (germline): SGHAT, FQNNGV. The V end was cut by 4 bases, the J end by 1 base, with 10 bases between. Here the CDR3 DNA reads TGTGCCAGCAGCTCGTCGCAGAAGAACACCGGGGAGCTGTTTTTT. It yields the protein CASSSSQKNTGELFF.

The chain has TRBV5-8 and TRBJ1-2, with TRBD1 identical over 11 bases. Per germline, CDR1 SGHTS and CDR2 YDEGEE. The trim removed 5 bases at V and 7 bases at J, leaving 10 bases unmatched. This CDR3 spans 15 amino acids. CDR3 nucleotides: TGTGCCAGCAGTCCCGGACAGGGGGCTTTGGGTGGCTACACCTTC. Its protein is CASSPGQGALGGYTF.

The J gene is TRBJ2-1, the V gene TRBV9, with 13 bases matching TRBD2. CDR3 size: 17 residues. CDR1 and CDR2 (germline): SGDLS, YYNGEE. With V trimmed by 4 bases and J by 2 bases, 6 bases remained unmatched. DNA of the CDR3: TGTGCCAGCAGCATCGGACTAGCGGGGGCCCCCTACAATGAGCAGTTCTTC. It yields the protein CASSIGLAGAPYNEQFF.

The genes are TRBV7-2 and TRBJ1-2; D is possibly TRBD1 (6 bases). The germline V and J ends were trimmed by 7 bases and 0 bases, with 12 bases remaining between them. Looked up from germline, CDR1 is SGHTA and CDR2 is FQGNSA. CDR3 length: 14 amino acids. The CDR3 region is CASIGQLSNYGYTF. DNA of the CDR3: TGTGCCAGCATTGGACAGCTCTCTAACTATGGCTACACCTTC.

The chain uses TRBV2 and TRBJ2-5; 7 bases line up with TRBD2. Per the germline V gene, CDR1 is SNHLY and CDR2 is FYNNEI. Trimming cost V 4 bases and J 2 bases; bases outside gene matches: 7. This CDR3 region has 15 residues. The CDR3 DNA sequence: TGTGCCAGCAGTGGTCTAGCGGCCCGACAAGAGACCCAGTACTTC. It codes for CASSGLAARQETQYF.

V usage is TRBV11-1 and J usage is TRBJ2-7; possible D gene TRBD1, 5 bases. Germline lookup yields CDR1 SGHAT and CDR2 FQDESV (reference sequence). The ends were cut back, 5 bases at V and 0 bases at J, with 14 bases in the middle. The CDR3 totals 15 residues. The CDR3 spells CASSPGWPSSYEQYF. The CDR3 DNA sequence: TGTGCCAGCAGCCCAGGGTGGCCTAGCTCCTACGAGCAGTACTTC.

This clone was counted a few times. The V and J genes are TRBV7-9 and TRBJ1-6, with D unclear. V was pared by 5 bases and J by 9 bases, with 14 bases between. Germline-derived CDR1 and CDR2 are SEHNR and FQNEAQ (reference sequence). The CDR3 runs 14 residues. CDR3 in amino acids: CASSLGVEGSPLHF. For the CDR3, the DNA is TGTGCCAGCAGCCTCGGGGTTGAGGGTTCACCCCTCCACTTT.

The CDR3 is CASSPDRGPYEQYV. In DNA form, the CDR3 reads TGTGCCAGCAGCCCCGACAGGGGTCCCTACGAGCAGTACGTC. The rearrangement links TRBV11-3 to TRBJ2-7; TRBD1 matches at 8 bases. Germline V gene lookup returns CDR1 SGHNT and CDR2 YENEEA. The CDR3 totals 14 residues. The V gene end was trimmed by 5 bases and the J gene end by 2 bases; junction bases not matched to a gene: 5.

This sequence joins TRBV12-2 and TRBJ2-7; the D call TRBD2 from the table was never checked on the DNA. TRBV12-2 is a pseudogene locus. The CDR3 contains 20 residues. The CDR3 is CASRLDQGLAGEGADYEQYV. The DNA for the CDR3 is TGTGCAAGTCGCTTAGATCAAGGACTAGCGGGAGAAGGGGCGGACTACGAGCAGTACGTC.

This chain uses TRBV4-2 with TRBJ2-1; D may be TRBD1 (6 bases). Germline CDR1 reads LGHNA; CDR2 reads YNFKEQ. The V gene lost 5 bases and the J gene lost 0 bases, with 14 bases spanning the gap. The CDR3 runs to 16 residues. The CDR3 sequence: CASSEGDWNSYNEQFF. In DNA form, the CDR3 reads TGTGCCAGCAGCGAGGGGGATTGGAACTCCTACAATGAGCAGTTCTTC.